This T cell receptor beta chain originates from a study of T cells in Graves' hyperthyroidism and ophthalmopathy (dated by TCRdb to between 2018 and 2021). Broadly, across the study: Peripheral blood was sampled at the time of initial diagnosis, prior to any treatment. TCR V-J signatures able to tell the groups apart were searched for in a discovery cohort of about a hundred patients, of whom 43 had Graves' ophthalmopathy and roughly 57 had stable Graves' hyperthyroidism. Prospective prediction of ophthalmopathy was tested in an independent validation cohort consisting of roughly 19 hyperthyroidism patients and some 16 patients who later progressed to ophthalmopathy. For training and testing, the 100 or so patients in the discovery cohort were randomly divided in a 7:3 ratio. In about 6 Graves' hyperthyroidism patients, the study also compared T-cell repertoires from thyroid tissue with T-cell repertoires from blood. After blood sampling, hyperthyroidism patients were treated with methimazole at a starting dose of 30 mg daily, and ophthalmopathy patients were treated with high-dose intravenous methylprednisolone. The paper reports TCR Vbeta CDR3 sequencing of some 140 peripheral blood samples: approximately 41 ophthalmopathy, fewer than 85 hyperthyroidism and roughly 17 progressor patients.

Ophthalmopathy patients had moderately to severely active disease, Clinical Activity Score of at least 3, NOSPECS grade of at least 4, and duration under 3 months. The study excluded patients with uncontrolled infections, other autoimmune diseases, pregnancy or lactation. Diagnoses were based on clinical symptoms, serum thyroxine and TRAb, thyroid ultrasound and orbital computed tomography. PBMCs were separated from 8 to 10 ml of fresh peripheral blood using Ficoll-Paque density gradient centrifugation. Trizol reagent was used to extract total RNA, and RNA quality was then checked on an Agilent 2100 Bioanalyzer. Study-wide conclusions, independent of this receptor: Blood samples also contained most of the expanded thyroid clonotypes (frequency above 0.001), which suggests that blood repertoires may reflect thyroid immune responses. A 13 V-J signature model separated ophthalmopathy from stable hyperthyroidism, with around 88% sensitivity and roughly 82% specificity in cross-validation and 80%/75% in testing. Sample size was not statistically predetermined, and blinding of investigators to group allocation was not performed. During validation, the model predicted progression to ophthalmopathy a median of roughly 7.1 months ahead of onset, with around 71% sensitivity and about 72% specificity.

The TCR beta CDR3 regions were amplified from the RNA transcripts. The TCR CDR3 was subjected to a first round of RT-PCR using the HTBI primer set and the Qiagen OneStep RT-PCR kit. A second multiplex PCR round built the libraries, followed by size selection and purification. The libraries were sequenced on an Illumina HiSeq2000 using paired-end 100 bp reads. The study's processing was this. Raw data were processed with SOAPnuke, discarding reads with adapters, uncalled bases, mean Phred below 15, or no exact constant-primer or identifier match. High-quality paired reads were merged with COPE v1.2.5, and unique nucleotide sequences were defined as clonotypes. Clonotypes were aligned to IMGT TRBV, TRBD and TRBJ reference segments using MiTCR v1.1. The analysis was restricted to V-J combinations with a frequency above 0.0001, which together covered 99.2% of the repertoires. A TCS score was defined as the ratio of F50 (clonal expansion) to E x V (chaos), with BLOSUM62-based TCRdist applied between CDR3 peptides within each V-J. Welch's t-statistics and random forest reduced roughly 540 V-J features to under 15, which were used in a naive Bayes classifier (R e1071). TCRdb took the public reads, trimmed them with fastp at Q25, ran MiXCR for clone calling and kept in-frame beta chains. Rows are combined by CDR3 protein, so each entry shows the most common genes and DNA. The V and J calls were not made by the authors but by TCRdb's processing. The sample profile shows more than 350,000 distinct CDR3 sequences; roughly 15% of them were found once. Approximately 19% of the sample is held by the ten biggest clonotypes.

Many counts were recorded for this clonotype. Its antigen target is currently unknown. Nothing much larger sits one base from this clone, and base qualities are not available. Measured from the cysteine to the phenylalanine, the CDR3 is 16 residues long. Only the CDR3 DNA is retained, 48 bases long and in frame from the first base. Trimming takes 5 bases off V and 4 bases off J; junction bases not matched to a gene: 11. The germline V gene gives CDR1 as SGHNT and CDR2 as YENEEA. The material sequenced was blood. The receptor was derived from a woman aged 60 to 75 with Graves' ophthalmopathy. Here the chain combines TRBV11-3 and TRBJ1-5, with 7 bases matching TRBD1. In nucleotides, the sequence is TGTGCCAGCAGCGGTCAGGGGGTTGGTGGGAATCAGCCCCAGCATTTT. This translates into CASSGQGVGGNQPQHF.